The 9 T cell receptor beta chains in this list originate from one sample, sequenced in a study of OX40 agonist ivuxolimab in advanced cancers. Only in-frame clones appear in the TCRdb table, and some are missing; sequencing was by immunoSEQ multiplex PCR. The top ten hold approximately 2% of the sample, which has 44,000 or so clones, 70% to 80% seen once. The starting material was CD4+ or CD8+ T cells sorted from blood, obtained in a trial of the OX40 agonist ivuxolimab. The receptors were gathered from an adult with an advanced solid tumor such as melanoma, head and neck, liver or kidney cancer.

This sequence joins TRBV7-9 and TRBJ1-4; D gene uncertain. The CDR3 is 15 amino acids. Germline lookup yields CDR1 SEHNR and CDR2 FQNEAQ (reference sequence). Trimming left V 0 bases short and J 4 bases short, with 9 bases between. CDR3 sequence: CASSLAAGNNEKLFF. CDR3 bases: TGTGCCAGCAGCTTAGCGGCCGGGAATAATGAAAAACTGTTTTTT.

The chain couples TRBV5-1 to TRBJ1-1, with a weak D call TRBD1 (5 bases). Trimming took off 3 bases at V and 1 base at J, with 16 bases between the two ends. The CDR3 extends over 16 amino acids. Per the germline V gene, CDR1 is SGHRS and CDR2 is YFSETQ. The CDR3 nucleotides are TGCGCCAGCAGCTCTGGGACGGCCACTCGGAACACTGAAGCTTTCTTT. This translates into CASSSGTATRNTEAFF.

The chain recombines TRBV5-5 with TRBJ1-1; D is uncertain. From germline, CDR1 is SGHKS and CDR2 YYEKEE (reference sequence). CDR3 length equals 14 residues. V lost 6 bases, J lost 1 base, and 13 bases lay in between. The CDR3, as DNA: TGTGCCAGCACCCACTCCTTGCAGAACACTGAAGCTTTCTTT. This gives the protein CASTHSLQNTEAFF.

This chain joins TRBV14 and TRBJ2-7, with TRBD1 as a possible D gene (6 bases). V was clipped by 1 base and J by 4 bases, with 8 bases between them. This CDR3 comprises 13 residues. Per germline, CDR1 SGHDN and CDR2 FVKESK. The CDR3 here is CASSQGGGYEQYF. As DNA, the CDR3 is TGTGCCAGCAGCCAAGGAGGGGGATACGAGCAGTACTTC.

V and J are TRBV28 and TRBJ2-1; 14 bases align to TRBD2. Trimming removed 5 bases from V and 7 bases from J; junction bases left unmatched: 4. From germline, CDR1 is MDHEN and CDR2 SYDVKM. This CDR3 spans 15 amino acids. The CDR3 region is CASSPRTSGRNEQFF. The CDR3 DNA reads TGTGCCAGCAGTCCCCGGACTAGCGGGAGGAATGAGCAGTTCTTC.

The chain carries TRBV5-1 and TRBJ2-7; D remains ambiguous. The germline CDR1 and CDR2 sequences are SGHRS and YFSETQ. The V and J ends lost 0 bases and 5 bases respectively, with 15 bases between them. This CDR3 has 15 amino acids. The CDR3 DNA sequence: TGCGCCAGCAGCTTGGGTGGACCACCCCGAGACGAGCAGTACTTC. Translation gives CASSLGGPPRDEQYF.

The rearrangement links TRBV9 to TRBJ1-3; D is uncertain. The CDR3 spans 15 residues. The V gene lost 0 bases and the J gene lost 2 bases, with 9 bases spanning the gap. Germline V gives CDR1 SGDLS, CDR2 YYNGEE. The CDR3 DNA is TGTGCCAGCAGCGTAGGAGGTATAACTGGAAACACCATATATTTT. Translated: CASSVGGITGNTIYF.

The chain uses TRBV4-3 and TRBJ2-6; D unresolved. V lost 0 bases and J lost 9, with 12 bases in between. CDR1 is LGHNA and CDR2 is YSLEER in the germline V gene. CDR3 size: 15 residues. CDR3 residues: CASSQDRRRVNVLTF. In DNA, the CDR3 is TGCGCCAGCAGCCAAGATAGGCGTAGGGTCAACGTCCTGACTTTC.

The genes are TRBV9 and TRBJ1-2, with D tentatively TRBD1 (5 bases). With 0 bases removed from V and 3 bases from J, the gap between germline ends came to 12 bases. The V gene's germline CDR1 is SGDLS and CDR2 YYNGEE. This CDR3 is built from 15 residues. CDR3 in amino acids: CASSVEGRDYYGYTF. The DNA for the CDR3 is TGTGCCAGCAGCGTAGAAGGACGGGACTACTATGGCTACACCTTC.